These 30 T cell receptor beta chains share one sample of origin, sequenced in a study of blood T cell repertoires in COVID-19. Profiled with immunoSEQ multiplex PCR; TCRdb holds only in-frame clones, not every one. The sample contains fewer than 350,000 clones, around 90% of which appear only once. The source material was peripheral blood. The receptors derive from a young man with COVID-19, enrolled during active disease.

The CDR3 here is CASSRPDRETEAFF. The CDR3 nucleotides are TGTGCCAGCAGCCGCCCGGACAGGGAGACTGAAGCTTTCTTT. The chain is built from TRBV5-6 and TRBJ1-1; 8 bases map to TRBD1. Trimming took 4 bases from V and 5 from J; bases not matched to a gene: 7. Per the germline V gene, CDR1 is SGHDT and CDR2 is YYEEEE. CDR3 length: 14 residues.

CDR3 bases: TGTGCCAGCAGCCACACCCCAGGGGCGGCCTACGAGCAGTACTTC. Translated: CASSHTPGAAYEQYF. The rearrangement links TRBV4-2 to TRBJ2-7; possible D gene TRBD1, 6 bases. With 3 bases removed from V and 2 bases from J, the gap between germline ends came to 14 bases. This CDR3 region has 15 residues. CDR1 and CDR2 (germline): LGHNA, YNFKEQ.

The CDR3 region is CASSLDGTSGSMKFF. In DNA form, the CDR3 reads TGTGCCAGCAGCTTAGATGGTACTAGCGGGAGTATGAAGTTCTTC. V usage is TRBV7-2 and J usage is TRBJ2-1; the match to TRBD2 covers 11 bases. The germline gives CDR1 SGHTA, CDR2 FQGNSA. J gave up 14 bases and V 1 base, and 10 bases lay outside the gene matches. This CDR3 region has 15 residues.

This rearrangement joins TRBV6-2 or TRBV6-3 to TRBJ2-3, with TRBD1 matching 9 bases. The V gene end was trimmed by 1 base and the J gene end by 2 bases; junction bases not matched to a gene: 1. The CDR3 sequence is 15 residues long. The germline CDR1 and CDR2 sequences are MNHEY and SVGEGT. In DNA form, the CDR3 reads TGTGCCAGCAGTTACTGGGACAGGGACACAGATACGCAGTATTTT. Residues: CASSYWDRDTDTQYF.

The chain has TRBV14 and TRBJ2-1; 15 bases fit TRBD2. The CDR3 is 17 residues long. Per the germline V gene, CDR1 is SGHDN and CDR2 is FVKESK. J lost 10 bases, V lost 0 bases, and 7 bases had no gene match. CDR3 nucleotides: TGTGCCAGCAGCCAAGACGGGACTAGCGGGAGGCGGGGAGAGCAGTTCTTC. Translating gives CASSQDGTSGRRGEQFF.

The chain has TRBV18 and TRBJ2-5, with TRBD1 identical over 7 bases. CDR1 and CDR2 from the germline V gene are KGHSH and LQKENI. Germline trimming cut 3 bases from V and 10 bases from J; bases unmatched to any gene: 5. The CDR3 is made up of 12 amino acids. The CDR3 protein is CASSPDRANQYF. CDR3 sequence (DNA): TGTGCCAGCTCACCTGACAGGGCGAACCAGTACTTC. Full variable domain (outside the CDR3, taken from reference TRBV18 and TRBJ2-5): NAGVMQNPRHLVRRRGQEARLRCSPMKGHSHVYWYRQLPEEGLKFMVYLQKENIIDESGMPKERFSAEFPKEGPSILRIQQVVRGDSAAYFCASSPDRANQYFGPGTRLLVL.

This clone was recorded a few times. The V call is TRBV7-9, the J call TRBJ1-1, with D maybe TRBD1 (6 bases). Germline loops: CDR1 SEHNR, CDR2 FQNEAQ (reference sequence). The CDR3 covers 14 residues. Trimming stripped 5 bases from V and 1 base from J, with 11 bases between. This CDR3 is CASSNRAGNTEAFF. CDR3 nucleotides: TGTGCCAGCAGCAACAGGGCGGGGAACACTGAAGCTTTCTTT.

The gene calls are TRBV29-1 and TRBJ2-3, with 8 bases that match TRBD1. The ends lost 7 bases at V and 3 bases at J; junction bases unmatched: 3. Germline CDR1 reads SQVTM; CDR2 reads ANQGSEA. There are 12 residues in the CDR3. The CDR3 region is CSGGQGTDTQYF. CDR3 sequence (DNA): TGCAGCGGTGGACAGGGTACAGATACGCAGTATTTT.

The chain recombines TRBV19 with TRBJ1-6, with 7 bases matching TRBD1. The CDR3 consists of 14 residues. The V gene's germline CDR1 is LNHDA and CDR2 SQIVND (reference sequence). The trim removed 3 bases at V and 16 bases at J, leaving 12 bases unmatched. This chain's CDR3 is CASSIQGGNRLLHF. CDR3 in DNA: TGTGCCAGTAGTATCCAGGGGGGAAATCGTCTGCTCCACTTT.

This chain uses TRBV20-1 with TRBJ2-3; D remains ambiguous. Between the trimmed V and J ends, which lost 6 bases and 3 bases, there was a span of 4 bases. CDR1 and CDR2 (germline): DFQATT, SNEGSKA (reference sequence). The CDR3 covers 10 residues. CDR3 in DNA: TGCAGTGCCGCGACAGATACGCAGTATTTT. This sequence encodes CSAATDTQYF.

V is TRBV4-1 and J is TRBJ2-2; possible D gene TRBD2, 5 bases. The CDR3 loop spans 15 amino acids. Trimming pared 6 bases from V and 4 bases from J, leaving 15 bases between. Germline V gene sequence: CDR1 MGHRA, CDR2 YSYEKL. The CDR3 here is CASSLGLAGTGELFF. The CDR3 nucleotides read TGCGCCAGCAGTCTCGGCCTCGCGGGCACCGGGGAGCTGTTTTTT.

The CDR3 DNA reads as TGCGCCAGCAGCTCGGGACTGGTTGGCACCGGGGAGCTGTTTTTT. It yields the protein CASSSGLVGTGELFF. This chain links TRBV5-1 with TRBJ2-2, with D possibly being TRBD2 (6 bases). The CDR3 spans 15 residues. Germline V gene data show CDR1 as SGHRS and CDR2 as YFSETQ. V lost 3 bases to trimming and J lost 4 bases, with 13 bases between them.

The CDR3 loop reads CASSQGRGLAGTDTQYF. In DNA, the CDR3 is TGTGCCAGCAGCCAAGGACGGGGACTAGCGGGCACAGATACGCAGTATTTT. The gene calls are TRBV4-2 and TRBJ2-3; 11 bases match TRBD2. The CDR3 spans 17 residues. The V gene end was trimmed by 1 base and the J gene end by 1 base; junction bases not matched to a gene: 4. Germline CDR1 and CDR2: LGHNA and YNFKEQ.

The chain recombines TRBV10-2 with TRBJ1-1; D remains ambiguous. Trimming removed 6 bases at V and 1 base at J, with 6 bases between. This CDR3 has 12 residues. Germline lookup yields CDR1 WSHSY and CDR2 SAAADI. CDR3 sequence: CASRTWNTEAFF. The CDR3 nucleotides are TGCGCCAGCAGAACTTGGAACACTGAAGCTTTCTTT.

This clone was seen more than once but under ten times. The chain couples TRBV5-1 to TRBJ1-4; D is undetermined. The CDR3 is made up of 15 amino acids. V lost 0 bases, J lost 4 bases, and 10 bases lay in between. Germline CDR1 reads SGHRS; CDR2 reads YFSETQ. Here the CDR3 DNA reads TGCGCCAGCAGCTTGGGTTCCGGTCTTAATGAAAAACTGTTTTTT. Encoded protein: CASSLGSGLNEKLFF. The whole variable domain, remainder taken from reference TRBV5-1 and TRBJ1-4, is KAGVTQTPRYLIKTRGQQVTLSCSPISGHRSVSWYQQTPGQGLQFLFEYFSETQRNKGNFPGRFSGRQFSNSRSEMNVSTLELGDSALYLCASSLGSGLNEKLFFGSGTQLSVL.

The chain employs TRBV7-9 and TRBJ2-2, with TRBD1 identical over 9 bases. The germline CDR1 and CDR2 sequences are SEHNR and FQNEAQ (reference sequence). Unmatched junction bases numbered 6, after V lost 3 bases and J lost 7 bases. This CDR3 region has 15 residues. CDR3 amino acids: CASSFGQGRGGELFF. The CDR3 bases are TGTGCCAGCAGCTTCGGACAGGGGCGAGGCGGGGAGCTGTTTTTT.

V and J are TRBV6-5 and TRBJ2-1; 10 bases map to TRBD2. Germline values: CDR1 MNHEY, CDR2 SVGAGI. CDR3 length: 15 amino acids. V was pared by 5 bases and J by 5 bases, with 6 bases of the junction left unmatched. The CDR3 loop reads CASSTIAGGNNEQFF. The CDR3 DNA is TGTGCCAGCAGTACTATAGCGGGGGGTAACAATGAGCAGTTCTTC.

The rearrangement links TRBV9 to TRBJ2-7; 8 bases agree with TRBD1. CDR3 length: 15 amino acids. Trimming cost V 3 bases and J 1 base; bases outside gene matches: 6. Germline CDR1 is SGDLS and CDR2 is YYNGEE. The CDR3 region is CASSEGQALSYEQYF. The CDR3 region has the DNA TGTGCCAGCAGCGAGGGACAGGCGTTGTCCTACGAGCAGTACTTC.

This chain connects TRBV28 to TRBJ1-5; D not resolved. This CDR3 has 15 amino acids. CDR1 MDHEN and CDR2 SYDVKM come from the germline V gene. V was trimmed by 2 bases and J by 5 bases, leaving 13 bases between them. DNA for the CDR3: TGTGCCAGCAGTTTAGGGCCTTCGGTGGATCAGCCCCAGCATTTT. Translating gives CASSLGPSVDQPQHF.

The chain employs TRBV18 and TRBJ1-1; TRBD1 matches at 8 bases. V lost 2 bases and J lost 4; bases outside the gene matches: 6. Germline V CDR1 and CDR2: KGHSH, LQKENI. This CDR3 is built from 15 residues. CDR3 nucleotides: TGTGCCAGCTCACCAACGGACAGGGCGGGCACTGAAGCTTTCTTT. Translation gives CASSPTDRAGTEAFF.

The V gene is TRBV28, the J gene TRBJ1-2, with a weak D call TRBD1 (5 bases). Germline V lookup: CDR1 MDHEN, CDR2 SYDVKM. The germline V and J ends were trimmed by 2 bases and 4 bases, with 11 bases remaining between them. CDR3 length: 14 residues. The CDR3 sequence is CASSLAQATYGYTF. DNA of the CDR3: TGTGCCAGCAGTTTAGCACAGGCTACCTATGGCTACACCTTC.

The V gene is TRBV11-2, the J gene TRBJ1-2; D not resolved. Trimming pared 0 bases from V and 8 bases from J, leaving 10 bases between. CDR1 is SGHAT, CDR2 FQNNGV, per germline. The CDR3 loop spans 13 amino acids. The DNA of the CDR3 is TGTGCCAGCAGCTTAGATTTAAGTGGCGGCTACACCTTC. This gives the protein CASSLDLSGGYTF.

The gene calls are TRBV4-2 and TRBJ2-3, with 8 bases fitting TRBD1. Looked up from germline, CDR1 is LGHNA and CDR2 is YNFKEQ. The CDR3 covers 17 residues. Losses at the gene ends were 1 base for V and 2 bases for J; bases not matched to a gene: 8. DNA for the CDR3: TGTGCCAGCAGCCAAGGTTGGGACAGGTCCTTCACAGATACGCAGTATTTT. This sequence encodes CASSQGWDRSFTDTQYF.

J is TRBJ1-6 and V is TRBV28; 9 nucleotides agree with TRBD1. With 11 bases clipped from V and 2 bases from J, the junction kept 13 bases outside the gene matches. From germline, CDR1 is MDHEN and CDR2 SYDVKM. The CDR3 sequence is 17 residues long. CDR3 region: CAGQTKRTGAYNSPLHF. CDR3 DNA: TGTGCCGGACAGACCAAAAGGACAGGGGCCTATAATTCACCCCTCCACTTT.

The V call is TRBV21-1, the J call TRBJ2-7; TRBD2, the table's D call, lacks a check against the DNA. TRBV21-1 is noted as a pseudogene. The CDR3 runs 16 residues. CDR3 region: CASSPIAVTSSYEQYF. In DNA, the CDR3 is TGTGCCAGCAGCCCCATAGCGGTGACGAGCTCCTACGAGCAGTACTTC.

The chain carries TRBV15 and TRBJ2-5; D unclear. Trimming removed 0 bases at V and 5 bases at J, with 13 bases between. There are 15 residues in the CDR3. CDR1 LNHNV and CDR2 YYDKDF come from the germline V gene (reference sequence). CDR3 coding DNA: TGTGCCACCAGCAGAGATCCCGAGAAGCTTGAGACCCAGTACTTC. Translating gives CATSRDPEKLETQYF. Filled out from reference TRBV15 and TRBJ2-5, the complete variable domain reads DAMVIQNPRYQVTQFGKPVTLSCSQTLNHNVMYWYQQKSSQAPKLLFHYYDKDFNNEADTPDNFQSRRPNTSFCFLDIRSPGLGDTAMYLCATSRDPEKLETQYFGPGTRLLVL.

This clone was seen at least ten times. This chain links TRBV18 with TRBJ2-1, with D possibly TRBD2 on 6 matching bases. The germline gives CDR1 KGHSH, CDR2 LQKENI. V was clipped by 0 bases and J by 6 bases, with 12 bases between them. The CDR3 contains 15 residues. CDR3 bases: TGTGCCAGCTCACCACCGAGCGGGTCCCTCAATGAGCAGTTCTTC. Translating gives CASSPPSGSLNEQFF. The full variable domain, with the rest looked up from reference TRBV18 and TRBJ2-1, is NAGVMQNPRHLVRRRGQEARLRCSPMKGHSHVYWYRQLPEEGLKFMVYLQKENIIDESGMPKERFSAEFPKEGPSILRIQQVVRGDSAAYFCASSPPSGSLNEQFFGPGTRLTVL.

This chain links TRBV28 with TRBJ1-1; D ambiguous. The CDR3 runs 13 residues. V gave up 7 bases and J gave up 0 bases, with 9 bases separating them. CDR1 is MDHEN and CDR2 is SYDVKM in the germline V gene. The CDR3 DNA sequence: TGTGCCAGCAATCGAGACTTGAACACTGAAGCTTTCTTT. This encodes CASNRDLNTEAFF.

For this clone: This same CDR3 is encoded by further DNA sequences in the sample. The chain is built from TRBV7-2 and TRBJ2-7; the D gene is possibly TRBD2 (6 bases). Germline CDR1 SGHTA, CDR2 FQGNSA. The CDR3 extends over 13 amino acids. The germline V and J ends were trimmed by 5 bases and 4 bases, with 12 bases remaining between them. In DNA form, the CDR3 reads TGTGCCAGCAGCCTCGGGCTAGCGTACGAGCAGTACTTC. Translation gives CASSLGLAYEQYF.

This sequence joins TRBV7-9 and TRBJ2-1, with 9 bases lining up with TRBD1. The trim removed 6 bases at V and 4 bases at J, leaving 16 bases unmatched. The CDR3 runs 18 residues. Germline V gene lookup returns CDR1 SEHNR and CDR2 FQNEAQ (reference sequence). Here the CDR3 reads CASSSALGGGQGYNEQFF. Written as DNA, the CDR3 is TGTGCCAGCAGTTCCGCCCTAGGAGGCGGACAGGGGTACAATGAGCAGTTCTTC.